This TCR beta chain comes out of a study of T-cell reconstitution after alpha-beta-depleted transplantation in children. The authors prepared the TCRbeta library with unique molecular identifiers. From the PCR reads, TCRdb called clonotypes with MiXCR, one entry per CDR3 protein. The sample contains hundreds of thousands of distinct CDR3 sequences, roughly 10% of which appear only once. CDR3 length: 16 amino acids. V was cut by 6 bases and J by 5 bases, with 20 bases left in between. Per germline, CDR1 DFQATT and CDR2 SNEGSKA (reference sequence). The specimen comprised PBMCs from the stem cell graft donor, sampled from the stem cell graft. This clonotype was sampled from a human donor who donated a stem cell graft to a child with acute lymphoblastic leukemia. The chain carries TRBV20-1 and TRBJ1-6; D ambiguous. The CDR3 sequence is CSAPRGTGPHNSPLHF. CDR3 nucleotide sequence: TGCAGTGCCCCCCGTGGTACGGGCCCCCATAATTCACCCCTCCACTTT.